These 23 T cell receptor beta chains originate from one sample sequenced in a study of blood T cell repertoires in COVID-19 (TCRdb year 2020). The library was generated by the immunoSEQ multiplex PCR assay. Not all clones reach the TCRdb copy of this immuneACCESS table, which keeps in-frame sequences only. Checked studies attribute under half of the gap to unresolved V genes and leave the rest unexplained. The sample table contains approximately 240,000 clones; only one count was recorded for about 80% of them. The ten largest make up around 3% of the sample. Sequences were obtained from peripheral blood. These receptors all stem from a woman in her 30s who had recovered from COVID-19.

V usage is TRBV10-1 and J usage is TRBJ2-7; the match to TRBD1 covers 11 bases. Germline V lookup: CDR1 WNHNN, CDR2 SYGVQD (reference sequence). V lost 3 bases, J lost 3 bases, and 4 bases stayed unmatched. The CDR3 totals 15 residues. The CDR3 sequence is CASSDTGTGGYEQYF. CDR3 DNA: TGCGCCAGCAGTGACACCGGGACAGGGGGCTACGAGCAGTACTTC.

The J gene is TRBJ2-2, the V gene TRBV5-1, with 9 bases aligning to TRBD2. The CDR3 extends over 15 amino acids. V dropped 5 bases and J dropped 4; count of bases not matched to a gene: 6. The V gene's germline CDR1 is SGHRS and CDR2 YFSETQ. CDR3 nucleotides: TGCGCCAGCAGGCCGGGACTAGCTCGCACCGGGGAGCTGTTTTTT. This sequence encodes CASRPGLARTGELFF.

V gene TRBV19 combines with J gene TRBJ1-1; the D is unclear. This CDR3 region has 15 residues. CDR1 is LNHDA, CDR2 SQIVND, per germline (reference sequence). V was cut by 1 base and J by 0 bases, with 9 bases left in between. CDR3 sequence reads: CASSIGNFMNTEAFF. The CDR3 DNA follows: TGTGCCAGTAGTATAGGAAACTTCATGAACACTGAAGCTTTCTTT.

This rearrangement joins TRBV10-1 to TRBJ2-2, with a tentative D call TRBD2 (5 bases). The CDR3 consists of 13 residues. V gave up 2 bases and J gave up 6 bases, with 7 bases separating them. Germline V lookup: CDR1 WNHNN, CDR2 SYGVQD (reference sequence). CDR3 DNA: TGCGCCAGCAGTGAGAGACTATCCGGGGAGCTGTTTTTT. This translates into CASSERLSGELFF.

There are many counts of this clone. Other DNA variants within this sample encode the same CDR3. This chain joins TRBV11-3 and TRBJ2-1, with 8 bases that match TRBD2. The CDR3 extends over 14 amino acids. Trimming removed 4 bases from V and 2 bases from J; junction bases left unmatched: 1. Germline CDR1 SGHNT, CDR2 YENEEA. DNA for the CDR3: TGTGCCAGCAGCTCGGGACTAGCCTACAATGAGCAGTTCTTC. Residues: CASSSGLAYNEQFF. The full variable domain, completed using reference TRBV11-3 and TRBJ2-1, is EAGVVQSPRYKIIEKKQPVAFWCNPISGHNTLYWYLQNLGQGPELLIRYENEEAVDDSQLPKDRFSAERLKGVDSTLKIQPAELGDSAVYLCASSSGLAYNEQFFGPGTRLTVL.

The chain joins TRBV14 to TRBJ2-3, with a possible D match to TRBD1 (5 bases). Looked up from germline, CDR1 is SGHDN and CDR2 is FVKESK. Trimming pared 3 bases from V and 4 bases from J, leaving 17 bases between. The CDR3 has 16 amino acids. The CDR3 nucleotides read TGTGCCAGCAGCCACAAAGATCCGACAGTTGCAGATACGCAGTATTTT. Translated: CASSHKDPTVADTQYF.

The V and J genes are TRBV30 and TRBJ2-1; 11 bases map to TRBD2. Germline CDR1 reads GTSNPN; CDR2 reads SVGIG (reference sequence). This CDR3 contains 13 residues. V shed 7 bases and J 9 bases; nucleotides not matched to a gene: 8. The CDR3 here is CAYRLAGYVEQFF. As DNA, the CDR3 is TGTGCCTATAGACTAGCGGGATACGTTGAGCAGTTCTTC.

This chain links TRBV30 with TRBJ2-3; TRBD2 aligns across 10 bases. The V gene's germline CDR1 is GTSNPN and CDR2 SVGIG (reference sequence). Trimming at V came to 7 bases and at J to 8 bases, leaving 12 bases not matched to a gene. The CDR3 runs to 14 residues. This CDR3 is CASINLAGAGTQYF. The CDR3 DNA is TGTGCCTCTATTAATCTAGCGGGGGCCGGTACGCAGTATTTT.

This sequence joins TRBV5-1 and TRBJ1-1; 8 bases align to TRBD1. Germline V gene lookup returns CDR1 SGHRS and CDR2 YFSETQ. V was pared by 7 bases and J by 5 bases, with 13 bases of the junction left unmatched. The CDR3 length is 15 residues. The CDR3 spells CASRLSTGVDTEAFF. CDR3 nucleotide sequence: TGCGCCAGCCGCCTCTCGACAGGGGTAGATACTGAAGCTTTCTTT.

The rearrangement links TRBV28 to TRBJ2-7; TRBD2 agrees at 10 bases. Germline loops: CDR1 MDHEN, CDR2 SYDVKM. V trimming: 6 bases; J trimming: 9 bases; junction bases outside the gene matches: 8. CDR3 length: 13 amino acids. The CDR3 loop reads CASSPLAGGGQYF. In nucleotides, the CDR3 is TGTGCCAGCAGCCCATTAGCGGGAGGAGGGCAGTACTTC.

V is TRBV18 and J is TRBJ1-1; 7 bases line up with TRBD1. Germline trimming cut 6 bases from V and 0 bases from J; bases unmatched to any gene: 13. Germline V gene sequence: CDR1 KGHSH, CDR2 LQKENI. The CDR3 sequence is 17 residues long. The CDR3 sequence is CASSRVRQGLMNTEAFF. The DNA of the CDR3 is TGTGCCAGCTCCCGTGTCCGACAGGGCCTGATGAACACTGAAGCTTTCTTT.

The chain joins TRBV27 to TRBJ1-2; possible D gene TRBD1, 5 bases. CDR1 and CDR2 (germline): MNHEY, SMNVEV (reference sequence). V was cut by 7 bases and J by 5 bases, with 20 bases left in between. CDR3 length equals 15 residues. CDR3 nucleotides: TGTGCCAGCAACGTTTCGGGGAGGAGACAGTATGGCTACACCTTC. Encoded protein: CASNVSGRRQYGYTF.

The J gene is TRBJ1-6, the V gene TRBV19; D is unclear. The CDR3 consists of 14 residues. The germline V gene has CDR1 LNHDA and CDR2 SQIVND (reference sequence). Trimming removed 3 bases at V and 7 bases at J, with 10 bases between. The CDR3 sequence is CASSMLTGNSPLHF. CDR3 DNA: TGTGCCAGTAGTATGTTGACGGGAAATTCACCCCTCCACTTT.

V is TRBV5-1 and J is TRBJ1-1; D perhaps matches TRBD1 (6 bases). V lost 4 bases and J 1 base, leaving 11 bases between the germline ends. Per the germline V gene, CDR1 is SGHRS and CDR2 is YFSETQ. The CDR3 covers 14 residues. CDR3 residues: CASSGRGANTEAFF. The CDR3 DNA reads TGCGCCAGCAGCGGGAGGGGGGCGAACACTGAAGCTTTCTTT.

This chain joins TRBV28 and TRBJ2-7, with D tentatively TRBD2 (6 bases). Germline CDR1 MDHEN, CDR2 SYDVKM. This CDR3 spans 14 amino acids. V lost 6 bases and J 4 bases, leaving 16 bases between the germline ends. This CDR3 reads CASSPPGLRYEQYF. For the CDR3, the DNA is TGTGCCAGCAGCCCTCCGGGACTCCGGTACGAGCAGTACTTC.

V gene TRBV6-2 or TRBV6-3 combines with J gene TRBJ2-7; 10 positions agree with TRBD2. Germline V gene sequence: CDR1 MNHEY, CDR2 SVGEGT. This CDR3 region has 19 residues. The V and J ends lost 2 bases and 5 bases, in that order; junction bases with no gene match: 18. CDR3 coding DNA: TGTGCCAGCAGTTACCGCTCAAAAAAGTCCCCTAGCGGGAGCGACGAGCAGTACTTC. This codes for CASSYRSKKSPSGSDEQYF.

V and J are TRBV6-5 and TRBJ1-6; D call uncertain. The germline V and J ends were trimmed by 6 bases and 7 bases, with 10 bases remaining between them. The CDR3 covers 13 residues. The V gene's germline CDR1 is MNHEY and CDR2 SVGAGI. The CDR3: CASSRGSNSPLHF. In DNA, the CDR3 is TGTGCCAGCAGCCGCGGATCGAATTCACCCCTCCACTTT.

The gene calls are TRBV7-3 and TRBJ1-6; D is unclear. Trimming shortened V by 2 bases and J by 5 bases, and 10 bases separated the two germline ends. In germline, CDR1 is SGHTA, CDR2 FQGTGA. The CDR3 extends over 15 amino acids. In DNA, the CDR3 is TGTGCCAGCAGCTTAGGGCAGACACATAATTCACCCCTCCACTTT. It is translated as CASSLGQTHNSPLHF.

The chain employs TRBV7-6 and TRBJ2-7; tentatively, D is TRBD2 (6 bases). Germline CDR1 is SGHVS and CDR2 is FNYEAQ. The CDR3 runs to 15 residues. The V end was cut by 1 base, the J end by 2 bases, with 12 bases between. The CDR3 bases are TGTGCCAGCAGCTTAGTGGGGGGACCAACCTACGAGCAGTACTTC. Its translation is CASSLVGGPTYEQYF.

Only one count was recorded for this clone. The chain has TRBV24-1 and TRBJ1-2; 8 nucleotides line up with TRBD1. CDR3 length: 15 amino acids. Trimming cost V 5 bases and J 4 bases; bases outside gene matches: 8. Germline V gives CDR1 KGHDR, CDR2 SFDVKD. The CDR3 sequence is CATSAAGGSIYGYTF. For the CDR3, the DNA is TGTGCCACCAGTGCCGCAGGGGGCTCTATCTATGGCTACACCTTC.

This clone showed up many times. The chain employs TRBV10-3 and TRBJ2-2; 9 bases are shared with TRBD2. There are 16 residues in the CDR3. Germline lookup yields CDR1 ENHRY and CDR2 SYGVKD. The J segment lost 1 base and the V segment lost 8 bases, leaving 8 bases of the junction unmatched. The CDR3 loop is CAISASGAGNTGELFF. DNA of the CDR3: TGTGCCATCTCGGCTAGCGGGGCGGGGAACACCGGGGAGCTGTTTTTT.

This rearrangement joins TRBV28 to TRBJ2-1, with 7 bases lining up with TRBD1. J gave up 5 bases and V 7 bases, and 5 bases lay outside the gene matches. The CDR3 is 13 residues long. Germline CDR1 reads MDHEN; CDR2 reads SYDVKM. The CDR3 DNA is TGTGCCAGCAAAGGACAGGTAGACAATGAGCAGTTCTTC. This translates into CASKGQVDNEQFF.

The V gene is TRBV11-2, the J gene TRBJ2-7; a possible D gene is TRBD2 (6 bases). This CDR3 contains 14 residues. Trimming removed 1 base at V and 4 bases at J, with 11 bases between. CDR1 and CDR2 (germline): SGHAT, FQNNGV. The CDR3 sequence: CASSLGQRGYEQYF. CDR3 nucleotides: TGTGCCAGCAGCTTAGGTCAACGGGGGTACGAGCAGTACTTC.